This T cell receptor (beta chain) was documented in a study of blood T cell repertoires in COVID-19. On the study more broadly: Sites in the United States, Italy and Spain provided acute and convalescent COVID-19 samples.

In germline, CDR1 is LNHNV, CDR2 YYDKDF (reference sequence). This CDR3 has 15 amino acids. Trimming left V 1 base short and J 5 bases short, with 15 bases between. The method was immunoSEQ multiplex PCR; TCRdb's version includes in-frame clones alone and lacks a portion of them. The data show 150,000 or so clones, roughly four fifths seen once. This clone appeared a single time. Sequenced sample: peripheral blood. The clonotype was recovered from a human donor with acute or convalescent COVID-19. The donor label of this sample is uncertain. The chain employs TRBV15 and TRBJ2-7, with TRBD1 as a possible D gene (6 bases). This chain's CDR3 is CATSRVQGMGNEQYF. In nucleotides, the CDR3 is TGTGCCACCAGCAGAGTTCAGGGGATGGGTAACGAGCAGTACTTC.